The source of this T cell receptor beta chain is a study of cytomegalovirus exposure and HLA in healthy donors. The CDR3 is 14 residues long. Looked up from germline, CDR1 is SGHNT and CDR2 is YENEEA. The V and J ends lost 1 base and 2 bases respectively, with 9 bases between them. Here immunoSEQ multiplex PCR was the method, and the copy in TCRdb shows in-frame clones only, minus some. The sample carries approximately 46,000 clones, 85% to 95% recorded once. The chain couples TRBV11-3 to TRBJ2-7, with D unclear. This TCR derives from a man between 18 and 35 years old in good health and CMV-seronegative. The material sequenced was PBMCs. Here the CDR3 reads CASSLAAETYEQYF. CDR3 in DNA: TGTGCCAGCAGCTTAGCGGCGGAAACCTACGAGCAGTACTTC.